Listed below are T cell receptor beta chains from one sample, sequenced in a study of blood T cell repertoires in COVID-19. Using immunoSEQ multiplex PCR, the repertoire was profiled, and TCRdb retains in-frame clones only, with some absent. The sample lists about 180,000 clones; 86% were seen once. Source material: peripheral blood. Every receptor here comes from a woman aged 25-40 years with active or convalescent COVID-19. CDR3s include the opening cysteine and the closing phenylalanine or tryptophan. The D gene is left open where the match is weak. Part of the rows lack a size; the others show once, few, many or a class for expanded clones.

J	D	V	size	DNA	CDR3
TRBJ2-7	TRBD2	TRBV6-1	NA	TGTGCCAGCAGTGAATCGGGACTAGCAACGGGTGAGCAGTACTTC	CASSESGLATGEQYF
TRBJ2-7	TRBD1	TRBV15	NA	TGTGCCACCAGCAGAGAAGTGGCAGGGGGCGTTGGCGAGCAGTACTTC	CATSREVAGGVGEQYF
TRBJ2-3	NA	TRBV6-2/TRBV6-3	NA	TGTGCCAGCAGTTATGGAGTAGCGACAGATACGCAGTATTTT	CASSYGVATDTQYF
TRBJ1-1	NA	TRBV13	few	TGTGCCAGCAGCCCACAGGGCGGCCACACTGAAGCTTTCTTT	CASSPQGGHTEAFF
TRBJ1-3	NA	TRBV7-9	NA	TGTGCCAGCAGCGTAATTGGGGGGGCCCCCTCTGGAAACACCATATATTTT	CASSVIGGAPSGNTIYF
TRBJ1-1	NA	TRBV7-9	NA	TGTGCCAGCAGAGCCGAGGCGAACACTGAAGCTTTCTTT	CASRAEANTEAFF
TRBJ2-2	NA	TRBV5-1	NA	TGCGCCAGCGGACTACGCACCGGGGAGCTGTTTTTT	CASGLRTGELFF
TRBJ2-7	TRBD1	TRBV5-6	NA	TGTGCCAGCACCCTAGACAGGGGGCGTTATTACGAGCAGTACTTC	CASTLDRGRYYEQYF
TRBJ1-1	NA	TRBV7-7	NA	TGTGCTAGCAGCCCTTTGGACAGTGCGGGCGAAGCTTTCTTT	CASSPLDSAGEAFF
TRBJ1-2	NA	TRBV19	NA	TGTGCCAGTAGTATAGCGGGATGGAACTATGGCTACACCTTC	CASSIAGWNYGYTF
TRBJ1-2	TRBD1	TRBV30	NA	TGTGCCTGGAGTGCCAGGGGGCGAAGCTACACCTTC	CAWSARGRSYTF
TRBJ1-2	NA	TRBV15	NA	TGTGCCACCAGTTCTCACATGGGGGGAGGCAGATATGGCTACACCTTC	CATSSHMGGGRYGYTF
TRBJ1-4	TRBD1	TRBV19	NA	TGTGCCAGTAGCGACAGGGGATATAATGAAAAACTGTTTTTT	CASSDRGYNEKLFF
TRBJ2-2	TRBD1	TRBV5-1	NA	TGCGCCAGCAGCTTCCCGGCGGGACAGGGGAACACCGGGGAGCTGTTTTTT	CASSFPAGQGNTGELFF
TRBJ2-1	TRBD2	TRBV28	NA	TGTGCCAGCCAGAAACCTAGCGGGAGGGGTGAGCAGTTCTTC	CASQKPSGRGEQFF
TRBJ2-1	TRBD2	TRBV2	NA	TGTGCCAGCAGTGAACCTCGGACTAGCGGGAGTATGTTATCTTACAATGAGCAGTTCTTC	CASSEPRTSGSMLSYNEQFF
TRBJ1-1	NA	TRBV11-3	NA	TGTGCCAGCAGCTTAGCCCGGACGGGGGGCAGAGAAGCTTTCTTT	CASSLARTGGREAFF
TRBJ2-1	TRBD2	TRBV6-9	once	TGTGCCAGCAGTTATCCCCGGACTAGCGGGAAAGTGAATGAGCAGTTCTTC	CASSYPRTSGKVNEQFF
TRBJ2-2	TRBD1	TRBV10-2	NA	TGCGCCAGCAGTGCAGGGACAGCCACCGGGGAGCTGTTTTTT	CASSAGTATGELFF
TRBJ2-6	TRBD2	TRBV19	NA	TGTGCCAGTAGGACAGCGGGGCGGGATTCCAACGTCCTGACTTTC	CASRTAGRDSNVLTF
TRBJ2-5	NA	TRBV6-5	NA	TGTGCCAGCAGTCGAACAGGGAAAGAGACCCAGTACTTC	CASSRTGKETQYF
TRBJ1-2	NA	TRBV18	once	TGTGCCAGCTCACCACCGTCCGCGATTTATGGCTACACCTTC	CASSPPSAIYGYTF
TRBJ1-2	TRBD1	TRBV10-1	NA	TGCGCCAGCAGTGCAGGGGGCGGCTATGGCTACACCTTC	CASSAGGGYGYTF
TRBJ2-7	NA	TRBV11-2	NA	TGTGCCAGCAGCCCAGTGCGGGGCAGCTCCTACGAGCAGTACTTC	CASSPVRGSSYEQYF
TRBJ2-1	TRBD2	TRBV15	few	TGTGCCACCAGCGTTCCCGGGACTAAGAATGAGCAGTTCTTC	CATSVPGTKNEQFF
TRBJ1-4	NA	TRBV7-2	NA	TGTGCCAGCAGCCCAGAGTGGGACTCTGCAACTAATGAAAAACTGTTTTTT	CASSPEWDSATNEKLFF
TRBJ1-1	NA	TRBV19	NA	TGTGCCAGTAGTCTGGGCAGTACTGAAGCTTTCTTT	CASSLGSTEAFF
TRBJ2-6	NA	TRBV27	NA	TGTGCCACCAGAGGAGGGCGAGGAAGCTCTGGGGCCAACGTCCTGACTTTC	CATRGGRGSSGANVLTF
TRBJ2-2	TRBD2	TRBV9	NA	TGTGCCAGCAGCGCGGGACTACCGACCGGGGAGCTGTTTTTT	CASSAGLPTGELFF
TRBJ1-6	TRBD1	TRBV18	NA	TGTGCCAGCTCACCCAGAGCAGGGGGCGTTTCACCCCTCCACTTT	CASSPRAGGVSPLHF
TRBJ2-7	TRBD1	TRBV5-5	NA	TGTGCCAGCAGCTCGAATACAGGGGGCGGCCTGGATCAGTACTTC	CASSSNTGGGLDQYF
TRBJ2-7	TRBD2	TRBV15	once	TGTGCCACCAGCACCGGGACTAGCGGACCCTACGAGCAGTACTTC	CATSTGTSGPYEQYF
TRBJ1-2	TRBD1	TRBV6-5	NA	TGTGCCAGCAGACCGAACCAGGGGGCCTACGGCTACACCTTC	CASRPNQGAYGYTF
TRBJ2-7	NA	TRBV11-2	NA	TGTGCCTCCGGGGACTACGAGCAGTACTTC	CASGDYEQYF
TRBJ1-1	NA	TRBV19	NA	TGTGCCAGTCGAATACAGGGTAAGTCTGAAGCTTTCTTT	CASRIQGKSEAFF
TRBJ2-7	TRBD2	TRBV7-6	NA	TGTGCCAGCAGCCCCTGGACTAGCGGGAGCCCCTACGAGCAGTACTTC	CASSPWTSGSPYEQYF
TRBJ2-5	TRBD1	TRBV5-1	NA	TGCGCCAGCAGTTTTTCAGGGGGCGCAGGGGAGACCCAGTACTTC	CASSFSGGAGETQYF
TRBJ2-1	NA	TRBV27	NA	TGTGCCTCCAGAGCCGGACAAGTGGCCTACAATGAGCAGTTCTTC	CASRAGQVAYNEQFF
TRBJ2-7	NA	TRBV19	NA	TGTGCCAGTAGTGAACGACATAATTCCTACGAGCAGTACTTC	CASSERHNSYEQYF
TRBJ2-7	TRBD2	TRBV18	NA	TGTGCCAGCTCACCACAAGGGACTACATATTACGAGCAGTACTTC	CASSPQGTTYYEQYF
TRBJ1-1	NA	TRBV6-2/TRBV6-3	many	TGTGCCAGCAGCACCCGAGATACAGGGAGCACTGAAGCTTTCTTT	CASSTRDTGSTEAFF